One sample yielded the 28 T cell receptor beta chains listed below, sequenced in a study of tumor-infiltrating lymphocytes in glioblastoma multiforme. Three nested ARM-PCR rounds with V-beta and C-beta primers built TCRB libraries. TCRdb analysed the multiplex PCR reads with MiXCR anew, one entry per CDR3 protein. This table has fewer than 25,000 distinct CDR3 sequences, approximately 70% appearing once. The sequenced sample consisted of peripheral blood. These receptors were collected from a male donor with glioblastoma.

This chain uses TRBV20-1 with TRBJ2-7; D is ambiguous. Trimming stripped 1 base from V and 5 bases from J, with 9 bases between. There are 12 residues in the CDR3. The germline CDR1 and CDR2 sequences are DFQATT and SNEGSKA (reference sequence). CDR3 protein: CSARVDRHEQYF. DNA for the CDR3: TGCAGTGCTAGAGTGGACCGCCACGAGCAGTACTTC.

Comment on this clonotype: A read error is possible here, since a much larger clone lies one base away. The J gene is TRBJ2-7, the V gene TRBV7-9, with no clear D. This CDR3 comprises 15 residues. Germline-derived CDR1 and CDR2 are SEHNR and FQNEAQ (reference sequence). The CDR3 DNA reads as TGTGCCAGCAGCCCCCTGGCAGGCCCTCTTTACGTGCAGTACTTC. It codes for CASSPLAGPLYVQYF.

As to this clonotype: A single base separates this from a much larger clone, so it may be a read error. V usage is TRBV21-1 and J usage is TRBJ2-7. TRBV21-1 is recorded as a pseudogene. The CDR3 length is 12 residues. The CDR3 spells CASSKLFYEQYF. CDR3 in DNA: TGTGCCAGCAGCAAACTGTTCTACGAGCAGTACTTC.

The rearrangement uses TRBV2 and TRBJ2-3; D unresolved. Germline assignment: CDR1 SNHLY and CDR2 FYNNEI. Trimming shortened V by 7 bases and J by 2 bases, and 7 bases separated the two germline ends. CDR3 length: 12 residues. The DNA for the CDR3 is TGTGCCAGCACGCTGACCACAGATACGCAGTATTTT. Amino acids: CASTLTTDTQYF. The whole variable domain, remainder taken from reference TRBV2 and TRBJ2-3, is EPEVTQTPSHQVTQMGQEVILRCVPISNHLYFYWYRQILGQKVEFLVSFYNNEISEKSEIFDDQFSVERPDGSNFTLKIRSTKLEDSAMYFCASTLTTDTQYFGPGTRLTVL.

The rearrangement uses TRBV12-3 or TRBV12-4 and TRBJ2-1, with a weak D call TRBD2 (5 bases). This CDR3 is built from 15 residues. The ends were cut back, 2 bases at V and 9 bases at J, with 17 bases in the middle. In DNA, the CDR3 is TGTGCCAGCAGTTTAAGAGTGGCACTAGTGGGTGAGCAGTTCTTC. It encodes CASSLRVALVGEQFF.

This clonotype occurred once. The chain uses TRBV12-3 or TRBV12-4 and TRBJ2-1; no clear D gene. V dropped 9 bases and J dropped 9 bases, with 18 bases sitting between them. The length of the CDR3 is 13 residues. The CDR3 nucleotides are TGTGCCAGAACAGTCAGAGGAGAAGGTGAGCAGTTCTTC. Amino acid sequence: CARTVRGEGEQFF.

The chain uses TRBV12-3 or TRBV12-4 and TRBJ2-5, with D hard to call. The length of the CDR3 is 11 residues. The V end lost 3 bases, the J end lost 5 bases, and 4 bases lay between the germline ends. The CDR3 region is CASSFLETQYF. CDR3 nucleotide sequence: TGTGCCAGCAGTTTCTTGGAGACCCAGTACTTC.

The chain uses TRBV20-1 and TRBJ2-7; a possible D gene is TRBD2 (6 bases). CDR1 and CDR2 (germline): DFQATT, SNEGSKA (reference sequence). This CDR3 is built from 13 residues. V was clipped by 3 bases and J by 0 bases, with 9 bases between them. CDR3 residues: CSARPDYSYEQYF. The CDR3 region has the DNA TGCAGTGCTAGGCCGGACTACTCCTACGAGCAGTACTTC.

The CDR3 region has the DNA TGTGCCAGCAGCTTTGGTTGGGACAGGGTTTCGGAGACCCAGTACTTC. Amino acids: CASSFGWDRVSETQYF. The chain is built from TRBV11-2 and TRBJ2-5; 9 nucleotides line up with TRBD1. The CDR3 is made up of 16 amino acids. CDR1 and CDR2 (germline): SGHAT, FQNNGV. Trimming took 3 bases from V and 5 from J; bases not matched to a gene: 10.

This clonotype was recorded many times. The rearrangement uses TRBV29-1 and TRBJ1-2; TRBD1 agrees at 9 bases. The CDR3 totals 15 residues. V lost 4 bases, J lost 6 bases, and 12 bases stayed unmatched. CDR1 is SQVTM and CDR2 is ANQGSEA in the germline V gene. The CDR3 sequence is CSVVGGVGTGNGYTF. In DNA form, the CDR3 reads TGCAGCGTTGTGGGGGGAGTTGGGACAGGGAATGGCTACACCTTC.

This clonotype was observed at least ten times. The V and J genes are TRBV29-1 and TRBJ1-5; possible D gene TRBD1, 5 bases. The CDR3 loop spans 13 amino acids. Germline CDR1 is SQVTM and CDR2 is ANQGSEA. V shed 3 bases and J shed 6 bases, with 12 bases lying between them. CDR3 DNA: TGCAGCGTTGAGAAAGGGGCCGGTCAGCCCCAGCATTTT. It yields the protein CSVEKGAGQPQHF.

About this clonotype: A much larger clone lies one base from this, so it may be a read error. The chain combines TRBV11-2 with TRBJ2-7; a possible D gene is TRBD1 (5 bases). Trimming left V 5 bases short and J 12 bases short, with 17 bases between. CDR3 length: 12 amino acids. The germline CDR1 and CDR2 sequences are SGHAT and FQNNGV. The DNA of the CDR3 is TGTGCCAGCAGCCCTCAGGGATTCTGGCGGTACTTC. Translation gives CASSPQGFWRYF.

On this clonotype itself: Compared with germline, one end of the junction differs, possibly owing to a read error. This chain connects TRBV11-1 to TRBJ2-5; possible D gene TRBD1, 5 bases. There are 14 residues in the CDR3. Per the germline V gene, CDR1 is SGHAT and CDR2 is FQDESV (reference sequence). CDR3 DNA: TGCGCCAGCAGCCCTGGTGCAGGGCGGGAGACCCAGTACTTC. The encoded protein is CASSPGAGRETQYF. The variable domain in full, completed from reference TRBV11-1 and TRBJ2-5, reads EAEVAQSPRYKITEKSQAVAFWCDPISGHATLYWYRQILGQGPELLVQFQDESVVDDSQLPKDRFSAERLKGVDSTLKIQPAELGDSAMYLCASSPGAGRETQYFGPGTRLLVL.

The V and J genes are TRBV12-3 or TRBV12-4 and TRBJ2-6; perhaps D is TRBD1 or TRBD2 (5 bases each). The CDR3 runs to 19 residues. The V end lost 1 base, the J end lost 2 bases, and 18 bases lay between the germline ends. CDR3 amino acids: CASSLVLGIRGPGANVLTF. As DNA, the CDR3 is TGTGCCAGCAGTTTAGTTCTGGGCATTAGGGGACCTGGGGCCAACGTCCTGACTTTC.

Relative to its sample, this clonotype is large. V usage is TRBV11-2 and J usage is TRBJ2-2; 7 bases are a match to TRBD1. The CDR3 runs 15 residues. Per germline, CDR1 SGHAT and CDR2 FQNNGV. V gave up 1 base and J gave up 3 bases; unmatched junction bases: 2. CDR3 coding DNA: TGTGCCAGCAGCTTAGTACAGGGGCACACCGGGGAGCTGTTTTTT. This encodes CASSLVQGHTGELFF.

This clonotype was observed many times. The rearrangement joins TRBV4-2 to TRBJ2-7; TRBD1 aligns across 11 bases. The ends lost 3 bases at V and 6 bases at J; junction bases unmatched: 7. The germline CDR1 and CDR2 sequences are LGHNA and YNFKEQ. The CDR3 totals 15 residues. The CDR3, as DNA: TGTGCCAGCAGCCACGACCCGGGACAGGGGGGCGAGCAGTACTTC. It translates to CASSHDPGQGGEQYF.

Comment on this clonotype: One end of the junction varies from germline; a read error may be responsible. This chain joins TRBV12-3 or TRBV12-4 and TRBJ2-7, with D maybe TRBD1 (6 bases). CDR3 length: 11 residues. The CDR3 DNA follows: TGTGCCAGCAGTCCAGGGGACGAGCATTACTTC. This encodes CASSPGDEHYF.

A word on this clonotype: This clone may be a read error of a much larger clone one base away. This rearrangement joins TRBV11-2 to TRBJ2-1; 10 bases are a match to TRBD2. CDR1 SGHAT and CDR2 FQNNGV come from the germline V gene. The J segment lost 8 bases and the V segment lost 7 bases, leaving 11 bases of the junction unmatched. The CDR3 has 15 residues. Written as DNA, the CDR3 is TGTGCCAGCAACTCCCGACTAGCGGGTTTTGATGAGCAGTTCTTC. Translation gives CASNSRLAGFDEQFF. Variable domain in full (rest from reference TRBV11-2 and TRBJ2-1): EAGVAQSPRYKIIEKRQSVAFWCNPISGHATLYWYQQILGQGPKLLIQFQNNGVVDDSQLPKDRFSAERLKGVDSTLKIQPAKLEDSAVYLCASNSRLAGFDEQFFGPGTRLTVL.

Turning to this clonotype: One end of the junction does not line up with germline, which may come from a read error. J is TRBJ2-1 and V is TRBV11-3; possibly TRBD1 or TRBD2 for D (5 bases each). The CDR3 spans 13 residues. CDR1 SGHNT and CDR2 YENEEA come from the germline V gene. The CDR3 DNA reads TGTGCCAGTGGCTACGGGGCGAACAATAAGCAGTTCTTC. Protein sequence: CASGYGANNKQFF.

The CDR3 spells CASSQASSGLAGVSGTQYF. Here the CDR3 DNA reads TGCGCCAGCAGCCAGGCTTCCAGTGGACTAGCGGGAGTTAGCGGTACGCAGTATTTT. V gene TRBV4-1 combines with J gene TRBJ2-3; TRBD2 matches at 13 bases. Germline lookup yields CDR1 MGHRA and CDR2 YSYEKL. With 3 bases clipped from V and 8 bases from J, the junction kept 17 bases outside the gene matches. The CDR3 contains 19 residues.

On this clonotype: This may come from a read error, since a much larger clone is one base off. The rearrangement joins TRBV7-9 to TRBJ1-2; 9 nucleotides agree with TRBD1. The length of the CDR3 is 14 residues. CDR1 SEHNR and CDR2 FQNEAQ come from the germline V gene (reference sequence). The CDR3 protein is CVSSSPGQGNGYTF. DNA of the CDR3: TGTGTCAGCAGCAGTCCGGGACAGGGTAATGGCTACACCTTC.

The chain couples TRBV6-2 or TRBV6-3 to TRBJ2-5, with 10 bases identical to TRBD1. Per the germline V gene, CDR1 is MNHEY and CDR2 is SVGEGT. The CDR3 is made up of 15 amino acids. V was clipped by 5 bases and J by 2 bases; unmatched bases: 5. CDR3 residues: CASSPGTGDQETQYF. CDR3 nucleotides: TGTGCCAGCAGTCCAGGGACAGGGGATCAAGAGACCCAGTACTTC.

This clonotype has only a few counts. For the CDR3, the DNA is TGTGCCAGCAGCTTAAGTAGCGGGAGCTACGAGCAGTACTTC. Translating it yields CASSLSSGSYEQYF. J is TRBJ2-7 and V is TRBV7-9, with 9 bases fitting TRBD2. V dropped 2 bases and J dropped 3; count of bases not matched to a gene: 2. There are 14 residues in the CDR3. Germline values: CDR1 SEHNR, CDR2 FQNEAQ (reference sequence).

The genes are TRBV11-3 and TRBJ2-1, with D maybe TRBD2 (6 bases). The V end was cut by 4 bases, the J end by 13 bases, with 17 bases between. Germline loops: CDR1 SGHNT, CDR2 YENEEA. The CDR3 spans 13 residues. CDR3 protein: CASSSRLEGDQFF. Here the CDR3 DNA reads TGTGCCAGCAGCTCGAGGTTGGAGGGTGATCAGTTCTTC.

As for this clonotype: One end of the junction is discordant with germline, which a read error may explain. The rearrangement uses TRBV11-2 and TRBJ2-5; the match to TRBD2 covers 8 bases. This CDR3 contains 14 residues. Per germline, CDR1 SGHAT and CDR2 FQNNGV. This chain's CDR3 is CASGFGSGMETKYF. The CDR3 nucleotides are TGTGCCAGCGGCTTCGGTAGCGGGATGGAGACCAAGTACTTC.

This clonotype was counted a few times. A read error is possible here, since a much larger clone lies one base away. This rearrangement joins TRBV30 to TRBJ2-7; TRBD2 agrees at 7 bases. The CDR3 is 13 amino acids. The V and J ends lost 2 bases and 5 bases, in that order; junction bases with no gene match: 6. The germline V gene encodes CDR1 GTSNPN and CDR2 SVGIG (reference sequence). DNA for the CDR3: TGTGCCTGGAGTTTCGGCGGGAGCCACGAGCAGTACTTC. Translated, it gives CAWSFGGSHEQYF. Supplemented by reference TRBV30 and TRBJ2-7, the full variable domain reads SQTIHQWPATLVQPVGSPLSLECTVEGTSNPNLYWYRQAAGRGLQLLFYSVGIGQISSEVPQNLSASRPQDRQFILSSKKLLLSDSGFYLCAWSFGGSHEQYFGPGTRLTVT.

Only one count was recorded for this clonotype. The CDR3 does not end in the conserved phenylalanine or tryptophan, so this is likely a read error. CDR3 protein: CASIPQRKNYEQYL. CDR3 bases: TGTGCCAGCATCCCACAGCGGAAAAACTACGAGCAGTACCTC. The gene calls are TRBV11-2 and TRBJ2-7; D is possibly TRBD2 (5 bases). The CDR3 is 14 amino acids. The germline V gene has CDR1 SGHAT and CDR2 FQNNGV. V was cut by 7 bases and J by 3 bases, with 16 bases left in between.

V and J are TRBV11-3 and TRBJ2-1; 10 bases agree with TRBD2. Germline V gene sequence: CDR1 SGHNT, CDR2 YENEEA. CDR3 length equals 15 residues. Trimming cost V 5 bases and J 6 bases; bases outside gene matches: 7. The CDR3 here is CASSALIAGGNEQFF. CDR3 in DNA: TGTGCCAGCAGCGCGCTAATAGCGGGAGGCAATGAGCAGTTCTTC.